This T cell receptor (beta chain) came from a study of T cells after yellow fever vaccination. Overall study results and limits: The study noted that FACS-sorted repertoires could contain abundant clonotypes contaminating from the bulk population. Clonotypes found in both CD4 and CD8 compartments made up a small share. A weaker secondary response peaked on day 5, the primary on day 15.

CDR3 length equals 11 residues. Germline V gene lookup returns CDR1 ENHRY and CDR2 SYGVKD. V lost 5 bases, J lost 3 bases, and 4 bases lay in between. Researchers made TCR cDNA using 5'RACE template switching, and this step added a universal primer site and UMIs. TCRdb called the 5' RACE reads again in MiXCR, with one record for every CDR3 protein. Of 550,000 or so distinct CDR3 sequences listed, around 21% were seen once; the top ten hold approximately 15%. As to this clonotype: Its antigen is as yet unknown.

The material was PBMCs, obtained 15 days after the yellow fever booster vaccination. This chain joins TRBV10-3 and TRBJ1-1; D gene unclear. This receptor was obtained from a man aged 25 to 40 who received the YFV17D yellow fever vaccine. The chain's CDR3 is CAISTDTEAFF. Here the CDR3 DNA reads TGTGCCATCAGTACGGACACTGAAGCTTTCTTT.